This TCR beta chain was sequenced in a study of blood T cell repertoires in COVID-19. The overall study: Samples taken during acute and convalescent COVID-19 were collected in the United States, Italy and Spain.

Enrolled during active infection, Seattle patients were then followed longitudinally. Measured with immunoSEQ multiplex PCR; TCRdb has only the in-frame clones, and not every one. This repertoire shows under 250,000 clones, about 94% found once; its top ten account for around 0.85%. V shed 4 bases and J shed 2 bases, with 6 bases lying between them. From germline, CDR1 is MNHEY and CDR2 SVGAGI. The CDR3 consists of 12 residues. The clonotype was recovered from a man in his fifties or sixties with COVID-19, enrolled during active disease. Sequenced sample: peripheral blood. The rearrangement links TRBV6-5 to TRBJ2-7, with D hard to call. The CDR3 bases are TGTGCCAGCAGTTCGAGTACCTACGAGCAGTACTTC. Its translation: CASSSSTYEQYF.